Here is one T cell receptor beta chain with its context. These data originate in a study of T cells in Graves' hyperthyroidism and ophthalmopathy. Researchers took RNA transcripts and amplified the TCR beta CDR3 regions from them. Initially, a first-round RT-PCR of the TCR CDR3 employed the HTBI primer set. TCRdb re-called the multiplex PCR reads through MiXCR, storing one row per CDR3 protein. The table includes 370,000 or so distinct CDR3 sequences, around 14% detected once. This CDR3 has 19 amino acids. The germline V gene encodes CDR1 MNHGY and CDR2 SVAAGI. V gave up 3 bases and J gave up 0 bases, with 21 bases separating them.

This sequence joins TRBV6-9 and TRBJ2-4; D perhaps matches TRBD1 (5 bases). Sequencing was done on a sample of blood. This receptor was obtained from a woman aged 18-30 years with Graves' hyperthyroidism that later progressed to Graves' ophthalmopathy. The CDR3 sequence: CASSYLPPDRILAKNIQYF. The CDR3 bases are TGTGCCAGCAGTTACCTTCCTCCCGACAGAATACTAGCCAAAAACATTCAGTACTTC.